This TCR beta chain originates from a study of cytomegalovirus exposure and HLA in healthy donors (TCRdb year 2017). Regarding the complete study: An earlier analysis of about 560 of the donors reported about 300 Gb of sequence data and 100 million to 120 million unique TCR beta sequences obtained from about 170 million T cells. Roughly 300 gigabases of sequencing data and tens of millions of unique TCR sequences were included in an early release covering several hundred HLA-typed donors. The genetic ancestry cluster associated with self-reported Caucasian donors included 81% of the 300 to 400 genotyped donors. The aim of the study was to test whether cataloging public T cell receptors could identify signatures of past pathogen exposure. The T cell repertoires of under 750 subjects were profiled by immunosequencing and related to cytomegalovirus serostatus. Along with the roughly 670-subject first cohort, a separate validation cohort of over a hundred different subjects was used. The study combined high-throughput TCR immunosequencing, statistical association of individual TCRs with disease status, and machine learning to predict cytomegalovirus infection status. In a later analysis, previously published TCR beta repertoires from hundreds of donors were re-analyzed and high-resolution HLA genotyping was added so that TCR occurrence patterns could be studied. The later analysis used no new phenotypic data to find candidate immune exposures, relying instead on TCR beta sequences and their occurrence across donors. In an earlier analysis of 550 to 700 of the donors, high-throughput TCR beta sequencing was used to judge whether each TCR beta V gene segment behaved as functional or pseudogenic. Donor age, sex, ethnicity and CMV serostatus were collected together with the repertoire data. Genome-wide SNP genotypes for about 55% of the 666 donors were used in a later genetic analysis, which treated that subset as a discovery cohort. All discovery cohort repertoires had been generated using a single sequencing platform. HLA typing included class I and class II loci at four-digit resolution. The number of donors typed differed by locus, with roughly 620-630 for A, B, C, DRB1 and DQB1, 522 for DQA1, under 610 for DPA1, and approximately 470 for DPB1. Roughly five DR-DQ haplotypes were handled as single units for association and clustering because linkage in the cohort was strong. Among 300 to 500 genotyped donors of the cohort, an average of around 250,000 unique TCR beta nucleotide sequences was sequenced per donor, of which 15% to 20% were non-productive.

With regard to this clone: It has no known antigen specificity. Base qualities are missing; no much larger clone stands one base away.

The library was built by means of the immunoSEQ multiplex PCR assay. The multiplex PCR relied on a mix of 60 forward primers for TCR Vbeta segments and 13 reverse primers for TCR Jbeta segments. Amplification of the CDR3 region of rearranged TCR beta genes was performed with a multiplex PCR assay on genomic DNA. On the Illumina HiSeq System, the amplified TCR beta libraries were sequenced as 87-base-pair reads. The paper's processing steps were these. A later analysis counted approximately 84 million unique TCR beta chains across the 500 to 850 repertoires, and roughly 9.9 million of these chains were shared by at least two donors. A nearest-neighbor algorithm error-corrected the raw reads and collapsed the reads into unique sequences, merging closely related sequences to remove PCR and sequencing errors. To assign V, D and J gene segments, CDR3 sequences were aligned to IMGT reference sequences. For a sequence to be retained, a match of at least six nucleotides was required to both a V gene segment and a J gene segment. A rearrangement counted as productive if the CDR3 had no stop codons and remained in frame with V and J, and every other rearrangement counted as non-productive. Following IMGT convention, CDR3 was defined as the stretch from the second conserved V-encoded cysteine up to the conserved J-encoded phenylalanine. The earlier analysis of 500 to 650 of the donors excluded any sequence lacking an unambiguous match to a single V gene segment. In an earlier analysis of 587 of the donors, V segments were called functional above 56.7% productive rearrangements and were called segregating when the between-donor standard deviation exceeded 5%. A statistical classification framework was built for diagnosing cytomegalovirus status from the catalog of TCR beta chain sequences. V and J gene assignment, in a later analysis, came from comparing TCR nucleotide sequences with IMGT/GENE-DB human TR gene sequences. The TCRdist pipeline was used in a later analysis to assign CDR3 sequences and most-parsimonious VDJ recombination scenarios. In a later analysis, every TCR beta chain was defined by the combination of its CDR3 amino acid sequence and its V-gene family, and reads without a unique V-gene family were dropped. A later analysis removed roughly 590 highly shared, low-generation-probability nucleotide sequences to deal with suspected cross-contamination and a sequencing artifact. In a later analysis, a clonal expansion index was calculated for each public chain from normalized within-repertoire ranks of inferred template counts. A later analysis computed generation probabilities with a VDJ recombination model fitted to out-of-frame rearrangements, and checked the results against IGoR. A later analysis scored TCR-TCR, TCR-HLA and TCR-CMV co-occurrence with hypergeometric tests, applying a repertoire-size bias correction to TCR pairs. A later analysis estimated false discovery rates by permuting HLA or CMV assignments 20 times. In a later analysis, co-occurring TCRs were grouped using DBSCAN, and TCRdist sequence similarity was added for clustering within HLA-allele-positive subsets. For co-occurrence clustering, repertoires with fewer than 30,000 or more than 120,000 public chains were excluded, along with 5 or 6 repertoires with anomalous nucleotide sharing. Drawn from immuneACCESS, this table holds only the in-frame rearrangements with V and J called that TCRdb kept. Clones are partly lost; checked studies trace under half to an unresolved V gene and leave the rest unexplained. The DNA was the basis for D and trimming; V, J and clone size are from that table. Counted in this sample were about 150,000 clones; 75% to 80% of them appeared once. Less than 2% of the sample is taken by the ten largest.

The cohort consisted of 600 to 700 healthy bone marrow donors. At the time of sampling, all cohort members were nominally healthy, though unrecorded immune exposures were likely present. The donor was CMV seronegative and was included in the group of a few hundred seronegative cohort members. A peripheral blood sample was provided by each donor, and peripheral blood mononuclear cells were used for TCR beta sequencing. Genomic DNA was extracted from the blood cell samples with the Qiagen DNeasy Blood Extraction Kit. The paper's findings and limits, for the study overall: When HLA alleles, especially DR and DQ, strongly co-occurred, attributing TCR associations to individual alleles was difficult. Roughly 15 rarely observed V segments, including chromosome 9 orphons, were excluded from the earlier analysis of about 610 of the donors because counts were too low. According to the authors, the approach could potentially be generalized to other disease states and immunological phenotypes. For the cohort, immune exposure information was limited to CMV serostatus. Cytomegalovirus status was reported to be diagnosed by the classifier with high specificity and sensitivity in both the original and validation cohorts. Only TCR beta chains were sequenced in this cohort, and the absence of alpha or paired-chain data limited detectable features. Because HLA typing was missing for some donors at each locus, association tests included only the typed subset. Most CMV-associated TCR beta chains appeared to be HLA-restricted in a later analysis, and the HLA associations seemed to be driven largely by CMV exposure. According to a later analysis, parvovirus B19, influenza, CMV and Epstein-Barr virus appeared linked to several top co-occurrence clusters. Most TCR sequences were observed very rarely across donors, whereas some public TCRs were present in many individuals. An earlier analysis of several hundred of the donors showed that most TCR beta V segments appeared in productive rearrangements either about 87% or about 30% of the time, which broadly matched IMGT annotations. A few of the identified cytomegalovirus-associated TCR beta chains were confirmed in vitro to be specific for cytomegalovirus antigens. Linkage disequilibrium might explain the correlated functional status among segregating V segments, but an unknown experimental factor could not be ruled out. Compared with the approximately 710-donor mean, donors in an Asian-associated ancestry cluster had fewer N-insertions in productive TCRs, according to a later genetic analysis. The study listed 164 TCR beta chains as associated with cytomegalovirus. A further reported finding was that TCR beta sequences accurately predicted the HLA-A and HLA-B alleles for most subjects in the first cohort. An association between a missense DCLRE1C variant and V-gene and J-gene trimming of TCR beta chains was found in a later genetic analysis and replicated in an independent cohort. In a later analysis, 16,951 TCR beta sequences were associated with specific HLA alleles at a false discovery rate of 0.05. In a later analysis, the rate of TCR association differed among HLA loci, with DRB1 alleles having the most associated TCRs and HLA-C alleles having the fewest. The sequencing pipeline was judged likely to have produced a cluster of highly shared sequence variants as a technical artifact. Sequencing depth was assumed to be roughly uniform across donors in the presence/absence analyses, though that assumption may not hold. In a later analysis, HLA-associated TCR beta chains were found to be more clonally expanded and to have lower generation probabilities than equally common non-associated chains.

The sequencing input was PBMCs. The sequence was obtained from a young woman in good health and CMV-seronegative.

CDR3 reads: CATKSPGANVLTF. Read as DNA, the sequence is TGTGCCACCAAGAGTCCTGGGGCCAACGTCCTGACTTTC. This receptor chain uses TRBV6-5 and TRBJ2-6; the D segment cannot be called with confidence. Trimming at the junction amounts to 10 bases on V and 2 bases on J, and the germline ends lie 9 bases apart. For CDR1 and CDR2, the germline V gene lists MNHEY and SVGAGI. The cysteine opens and the phenylalanine closes a CDR3 of 13 amino acids. Only the CDR3 portion is preserved as DNA: 39 bases, with reading frame beginning at the first base.